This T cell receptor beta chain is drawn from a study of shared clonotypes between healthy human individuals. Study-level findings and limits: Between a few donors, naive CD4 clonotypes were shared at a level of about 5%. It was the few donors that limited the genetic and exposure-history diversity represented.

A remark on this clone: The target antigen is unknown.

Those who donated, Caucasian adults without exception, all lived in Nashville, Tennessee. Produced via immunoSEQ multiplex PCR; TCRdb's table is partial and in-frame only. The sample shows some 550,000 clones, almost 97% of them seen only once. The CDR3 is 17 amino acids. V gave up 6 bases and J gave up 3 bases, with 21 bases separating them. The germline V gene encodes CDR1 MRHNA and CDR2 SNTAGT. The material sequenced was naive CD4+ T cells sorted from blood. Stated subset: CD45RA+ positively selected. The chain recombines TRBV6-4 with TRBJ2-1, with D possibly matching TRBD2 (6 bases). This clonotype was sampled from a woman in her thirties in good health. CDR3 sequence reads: CASRRLVGRENYNEQFF. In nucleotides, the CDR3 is TGTGCCAGCAGGAGACTGGTGGGGCGGGAAAACTACAATGAGCAGTTCTTC.